The source of this T cell receptor beta chain is a study of cytomegalovirus exposure and HLA in healthy donors. Whole-study context: Earlier findings included 90 million to 120 million unique TCR beta sequences obtained from around 180 million T cells. HLA-typed donors were the source of tens of millions of unique TCRs held in an early data release.

The table lists this clone with a count of one. Its antigen is not known. Germline lookup yields CDR1 SGHNT and CDR2 YYREEE (reference sequence). There are 16 residues in the CDR3. Trimming took 3 bases from V and 0 from J; bases not matched to a gene: 4. Study-level points and caveats: It was in a later analysis that TCR association rates were seen to vary by HLA locus, highest for DRB1 and lowest for HLA-C.

The PCR was carried out with 60 Vbeta primers and 13 Jbeta primers. The assay was immunoSEQ multiplex PCR, and TCRdb's table has in-frame clones only and misses some. The top ten hold under 1% of the sample, which has some 170,000 clones, roughly 80% seen once. The sequenced material came from PBMCs. The sequence was obtained from a girl aged 2-10 years in good health and CMV-seropositive. V usage is TRBV5-4 and J usage is TRBJ2-5, with 11 nucleotides matching TRBD2. The CDR3 spells CASSSLAGGYQETQYF. CDR3 nucleotide sequence: TGTGCCAGCAGCTCCTTAGCGGGAGGGTACCAAGAGACCCAGTACTTC.